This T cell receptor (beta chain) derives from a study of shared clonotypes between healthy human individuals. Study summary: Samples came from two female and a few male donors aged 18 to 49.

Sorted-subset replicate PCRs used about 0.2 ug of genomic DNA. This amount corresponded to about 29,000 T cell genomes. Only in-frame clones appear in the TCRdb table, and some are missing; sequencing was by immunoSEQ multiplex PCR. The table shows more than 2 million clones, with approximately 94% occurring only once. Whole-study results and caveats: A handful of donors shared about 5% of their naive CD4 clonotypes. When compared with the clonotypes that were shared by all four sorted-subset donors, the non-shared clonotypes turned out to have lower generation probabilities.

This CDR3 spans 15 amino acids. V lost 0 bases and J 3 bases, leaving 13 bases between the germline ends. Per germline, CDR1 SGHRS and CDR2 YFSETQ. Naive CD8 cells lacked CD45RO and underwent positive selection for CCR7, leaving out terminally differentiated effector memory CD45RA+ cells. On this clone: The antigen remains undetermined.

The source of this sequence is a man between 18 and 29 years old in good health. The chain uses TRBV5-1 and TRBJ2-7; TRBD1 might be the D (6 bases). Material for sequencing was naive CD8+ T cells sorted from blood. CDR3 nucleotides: TGCGCCAGCAGCTTGGCCAGGGGCGAATTCTACGAGCAGTACTTC. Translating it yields CASSLARGEFYEQYF. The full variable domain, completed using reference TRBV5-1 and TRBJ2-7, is KAGVTQTPRYLIKTRGQQVTLSCSPISGHRSVSWYQQTPGQGLQFLFEYFSETQRNKGNFPGRFSGRQFSNSRSEMNVSTLELGDSALYLCASSLARGEFYEQYFGPGTRLTVT.